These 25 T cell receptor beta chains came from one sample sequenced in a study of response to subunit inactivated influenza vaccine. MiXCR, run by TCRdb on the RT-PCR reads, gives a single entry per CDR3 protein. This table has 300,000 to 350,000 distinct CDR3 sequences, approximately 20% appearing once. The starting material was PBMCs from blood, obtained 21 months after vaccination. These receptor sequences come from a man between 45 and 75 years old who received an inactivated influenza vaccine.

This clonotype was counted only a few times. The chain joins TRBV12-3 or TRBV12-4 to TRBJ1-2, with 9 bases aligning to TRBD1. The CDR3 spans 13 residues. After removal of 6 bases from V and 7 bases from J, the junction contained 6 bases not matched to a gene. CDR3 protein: CASRTGGTGGYTF. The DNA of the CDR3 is TGTGCCAGCAGAACAGGGGGCACGGGTGGCTACACCTTC.

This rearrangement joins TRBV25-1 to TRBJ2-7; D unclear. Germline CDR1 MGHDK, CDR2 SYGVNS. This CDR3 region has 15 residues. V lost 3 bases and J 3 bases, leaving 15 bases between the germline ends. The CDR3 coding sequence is TGTGCCAGCAGTGATTTGGCCGCCGCCCTCTACGAGCAGTACTTC. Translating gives CASSDLAAALYEQYF.

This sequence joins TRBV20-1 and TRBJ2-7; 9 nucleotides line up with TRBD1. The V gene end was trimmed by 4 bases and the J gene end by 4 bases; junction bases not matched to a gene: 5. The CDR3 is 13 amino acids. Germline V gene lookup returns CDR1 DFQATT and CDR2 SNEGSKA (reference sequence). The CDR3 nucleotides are TGCAGTGCTAACCGGGACAGGGCATACGAGCAGTACTTC. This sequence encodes CSANRDRAYEQYF.

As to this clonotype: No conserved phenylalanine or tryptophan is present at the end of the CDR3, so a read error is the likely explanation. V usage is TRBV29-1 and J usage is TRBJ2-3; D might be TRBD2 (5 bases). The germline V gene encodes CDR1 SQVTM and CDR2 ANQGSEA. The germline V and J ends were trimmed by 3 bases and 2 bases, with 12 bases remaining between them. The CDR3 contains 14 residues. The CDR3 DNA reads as TGCAGCGTTGAGAGGGAATGGCCCACAGATACGCAGTATTCT. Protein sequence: CSVEREWPTDTQYS.

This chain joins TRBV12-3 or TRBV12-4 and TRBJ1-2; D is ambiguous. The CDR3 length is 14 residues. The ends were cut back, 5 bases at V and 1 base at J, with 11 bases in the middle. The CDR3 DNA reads TGTGCCAGCAGTCTAGGGTTTGGTAACTATGGCTACACCTTC. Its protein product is CASSLGFGNYGYTF.

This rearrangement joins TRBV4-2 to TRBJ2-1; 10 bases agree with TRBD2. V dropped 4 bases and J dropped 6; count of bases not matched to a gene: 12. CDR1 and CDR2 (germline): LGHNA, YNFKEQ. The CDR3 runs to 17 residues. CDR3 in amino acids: CASSPRLAGRGANEQFF. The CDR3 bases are TGTGCCAGCAGCCCCAGACTAGCGGGTCGGGGGGCCAATGAGCAGTTCTTC.

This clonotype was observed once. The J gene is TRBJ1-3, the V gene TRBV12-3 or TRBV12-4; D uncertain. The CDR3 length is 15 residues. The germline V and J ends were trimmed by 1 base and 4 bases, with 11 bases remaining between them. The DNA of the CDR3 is TGTGCCAGCAGTTTAGTCTCTACCCCCGGAAACACCATATATTTT. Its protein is CASSLVSTPGNTIYF.

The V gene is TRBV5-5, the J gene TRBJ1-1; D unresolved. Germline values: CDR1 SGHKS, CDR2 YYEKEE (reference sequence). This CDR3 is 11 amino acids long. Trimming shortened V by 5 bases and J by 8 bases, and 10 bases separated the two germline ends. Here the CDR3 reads CASSSVREAFF. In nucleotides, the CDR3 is TGTGCCAGCAGTAGCGTCCGAGAAGCTTTCTTT. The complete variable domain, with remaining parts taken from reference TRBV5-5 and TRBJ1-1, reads DAGVTQSPTHLIKTRGQQVTLRCSPISGHKSVSWYQQVLGQGPQFIFQYYEKEERGRGNFPDRFSARQFPNYSSELNVNALLLGDSALYLCASSSVREAFFGQGTRLTVV.

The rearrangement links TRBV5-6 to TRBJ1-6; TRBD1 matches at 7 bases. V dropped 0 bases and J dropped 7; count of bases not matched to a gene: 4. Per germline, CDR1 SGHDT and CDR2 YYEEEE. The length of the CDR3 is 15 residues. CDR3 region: CASSLEATGNSPLHF. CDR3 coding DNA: TGTGCCAGCAGCTTGGAGGCGACAGGGAATTCACCCCTCCACTTT.

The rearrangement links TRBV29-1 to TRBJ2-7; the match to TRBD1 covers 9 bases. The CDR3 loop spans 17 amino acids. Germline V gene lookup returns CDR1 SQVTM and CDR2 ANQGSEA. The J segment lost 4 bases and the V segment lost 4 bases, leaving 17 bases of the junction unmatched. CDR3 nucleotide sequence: TGCAGCGTTGGGCTACACACATTACTCGGGACAGGGTACGAGCAGTACTTC. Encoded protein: CSVGLHTLLGTGYEQYF.

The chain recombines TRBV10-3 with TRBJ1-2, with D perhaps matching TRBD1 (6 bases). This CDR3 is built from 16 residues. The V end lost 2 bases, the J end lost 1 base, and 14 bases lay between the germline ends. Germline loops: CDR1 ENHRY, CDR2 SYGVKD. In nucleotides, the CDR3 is TGTGCCATCAGTGAGCCCAACAGGGTTGGTAACTATGGCTACACCTTC. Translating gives CAISEPNRVGNYGYTF.

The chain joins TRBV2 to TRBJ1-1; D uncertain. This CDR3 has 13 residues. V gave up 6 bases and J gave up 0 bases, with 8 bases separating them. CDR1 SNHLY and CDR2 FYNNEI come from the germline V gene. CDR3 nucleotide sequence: TGTGCCAGCAGCAACAAGGTGAACACTGAAGCTTTCTTT. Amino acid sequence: CASSNKVNTEAFF.

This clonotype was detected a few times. CDR3 coding DNA: TGTGCCACCAAACCTACAGGGGGTACTAATTCACCCCTCCACTTT. Translated: CATKPTGGTNSPLHF. The V and J genes are TRBV10-3 and TRBJ1-6; TRBD1 agrees at 8 bases. Germline V gene lookup returns CDR1 ENHRY and CDR2 SYGVKD. The CDR3 is 15 amino acids. After removal of 10 bases from V and 6 bases from J, the junction contained 11 bases not matched to a gene.

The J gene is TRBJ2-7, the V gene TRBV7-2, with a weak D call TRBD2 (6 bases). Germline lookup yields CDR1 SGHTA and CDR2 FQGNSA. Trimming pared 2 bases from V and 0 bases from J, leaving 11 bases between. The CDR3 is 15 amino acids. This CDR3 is CASSLRDSSSYEQYF. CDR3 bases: TGTGCCAGCAGCTTAAGGGACTCCTCCTCCTACGAGCAGTACTTC.

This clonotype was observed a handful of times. CDR3 loop: CASSPKKGQGAREKLFF. Here the CDR3 DNA reads TGTGCCAGCAGTCCAAAAAAGGGACAGGGGGCTCGGGAAAAACTGTTTTTT. The chain uses TRBV12-3 or TRBV12-4 and TRBJ1-4, with 12 nucleotides matching TRBD1. The CDR3 extends over 17 amino acids. The ends lost 5 bases at V and 8 bases at J; junction bases unmatched: 12.

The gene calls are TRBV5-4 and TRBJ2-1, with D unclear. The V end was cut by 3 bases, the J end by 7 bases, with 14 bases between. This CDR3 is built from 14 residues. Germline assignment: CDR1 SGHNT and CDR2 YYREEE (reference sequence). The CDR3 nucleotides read TGTGCCAGCAGCTGGGTCGGTCGATGGAATGAGCAGTTCTTC. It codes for CASSWVGRWNEQFF.

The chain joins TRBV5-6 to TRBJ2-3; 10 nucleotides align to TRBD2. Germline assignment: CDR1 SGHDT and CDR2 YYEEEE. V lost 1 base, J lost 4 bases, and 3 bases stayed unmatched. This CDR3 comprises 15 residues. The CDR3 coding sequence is TGTGCCAGCAGCTTGAGCGGGAGGGCCGCAGATACGCAGTATTTT. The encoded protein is CASSLSGRAADTQYF. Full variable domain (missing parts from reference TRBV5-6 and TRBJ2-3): DAGVTQSPTHLIKTRGQQVTLRCSPKSGHDTVSWYQQALGQGPQFIFQYYEEEERQRGNFPDRFSGHQFPNYSSELNVNALLLGDSALYLCASSLSGRAADTQYFGPGTRLTVL.

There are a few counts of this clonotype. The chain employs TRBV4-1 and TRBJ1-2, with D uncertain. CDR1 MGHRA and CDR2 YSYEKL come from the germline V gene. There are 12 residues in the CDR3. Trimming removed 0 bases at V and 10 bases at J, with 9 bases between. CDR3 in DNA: TGCGCCAGCAGCCAAGAACGGAATTACTACACCTTC. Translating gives CASSQERNYYTF.

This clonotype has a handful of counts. The CDR3 region is CASSLGVGLGLGEQFF. The DNA of the CDR3 is TGTGCCAGCAGCTTGGGTGTGGGACTAGGTCTAGGTGAGCAGTTCTTC. The rearrangement joins TRBV7-9 to TRBJ2-1; 8 bases map to TRBD2. V was pared by 3 bases and J by 9 bases, with 13 bases of the junction left unmatched. Germline assignment: CDR1 SEHNR and CDR2 FQNEAQ (reference sequence). This CDR3 spans 16 amino acids.

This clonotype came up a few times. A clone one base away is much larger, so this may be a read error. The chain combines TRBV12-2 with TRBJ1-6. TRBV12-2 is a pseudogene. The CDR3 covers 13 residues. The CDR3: CASLRVTNSALHF. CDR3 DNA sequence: TGTGCAAGTCTCAGAGTGACTAATTCAGCCCTCCACTTT.

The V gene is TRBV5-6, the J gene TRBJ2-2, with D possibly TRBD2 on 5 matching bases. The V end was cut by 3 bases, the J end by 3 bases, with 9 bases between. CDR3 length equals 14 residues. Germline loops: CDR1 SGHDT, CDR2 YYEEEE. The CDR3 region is CASSSPDYTGELFF. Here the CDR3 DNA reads TGTGCCAGCAGCTCCCCGGACTACACCGGGGAGCTGTTTTTT.

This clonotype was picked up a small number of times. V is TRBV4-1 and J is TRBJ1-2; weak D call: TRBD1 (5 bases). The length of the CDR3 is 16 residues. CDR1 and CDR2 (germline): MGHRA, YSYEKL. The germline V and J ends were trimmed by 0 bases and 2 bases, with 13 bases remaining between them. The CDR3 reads CASSQDQGGLNYGYTF. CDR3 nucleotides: TGCGCCAGCAGCCAAGATCAGGGCGGATTGAACTATGGCTACACCTTC.

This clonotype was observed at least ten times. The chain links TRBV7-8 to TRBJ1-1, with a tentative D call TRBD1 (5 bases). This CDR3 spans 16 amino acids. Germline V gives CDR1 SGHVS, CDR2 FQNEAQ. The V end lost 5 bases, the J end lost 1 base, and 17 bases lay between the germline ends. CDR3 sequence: CASSRGVHLGNTEAFF. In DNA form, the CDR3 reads TGTGCCAGCAGCCGGGGGGTCCATCTTGGGAACACTGAAGCTTTCTTT.

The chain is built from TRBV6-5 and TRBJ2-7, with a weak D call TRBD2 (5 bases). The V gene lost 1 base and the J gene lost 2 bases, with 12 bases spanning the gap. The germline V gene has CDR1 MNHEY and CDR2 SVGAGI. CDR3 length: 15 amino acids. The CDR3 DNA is TGTGCCAGCAGTTACTATTCCGGGAAAGCCTACGAGCAGTACTTC. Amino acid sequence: CASSYYSGKAYEQYF.

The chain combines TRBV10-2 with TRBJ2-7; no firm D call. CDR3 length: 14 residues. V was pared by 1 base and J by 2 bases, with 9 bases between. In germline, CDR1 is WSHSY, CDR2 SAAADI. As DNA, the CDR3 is TGCGCCAGCAGTGAGTTTGGGTCCCCCTACGAGCAGTACTTC. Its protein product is CASSEFGSPYEQYF.